This T cell receptor (beta chain) was sequenced for a study of shared clonotypes between healthy human individuals. Looking at the study overall: Plates per donor: three CD4 naive, three CD4 memory, two CD8 naive, one CD8 memory.

Findings and limits, study-wide: Larger richness was generally estimated for naive than memory subsets. Generation probability values for non-shared clonotypes were lower than those for clonotypes shared by all four donors.

Selected positively for CCR7 and CD45RO-negative, naive CD8 cells excluded terminally differentiated effector memory CD45RA+ cells. This clone was seen only once. Its antigen is unknown. After removal of 5 bases from V and 0 bases from J, the junction contained 3 bases not matched to a gene. The CDR3 has 15 residues. CDR1 is SEHNR and CDR2 is FQNEAQ in the germline V gene (reference sequence). Sorted-subset replicate PCR reactions were performed with about 200 ng DNA, corresponding to roughly 30,000 T cell genomes. Sequencing used immunoSEQ multiplex PCR; TCRdb keeps in-frame clones, though not all of them. The sample records some 580,000 clones, roughly 98% being singletons.

Sequencing was carried out using naive CD8+ T cells sorted from blood. The chain has TRBV7-9 and TRBJ2-1; 8 bases are shared with TRBD2. This receptor was taken from a man aged 25 to 40 in good health. The chain's CDR3 is CASSKLAASYNEQFF. The CDR3 DNA sequence: TGTGCCAGCAGCAAACTAGCGGCCTCCTACAATGAGCAGTTCTTC.